Listed here are 15 T cell receptor beta chains from one sample, sequenced in a study of cytomegalovirus exposure and HLA in healthy donors. 60 Vbeta and 13 Jbeta primers were used in PCR. Only in-frame clones appear in the TCRdb table, and some are missing; sequencing was by immunoSEQ multiplex PCR. The sample includes approximately 75,000 clones, 60% to 75% of them seen just once. The specimen was PBMCs. Receptor source: a man aged 35 to 55 in good health and CMV-seropositive.

The genes are TRBV12-5 and TRBJ1-1; 9 bases are a match to TRBD1. In germline, CDR1 is LGHNT, CDR2 FRNRAP. The J segment lost 12 bases and the V segment lost 1 base, leaving 3 bases of the junction unmatched. The CDR3 is 12 amino acids. The CDR3 region has the DNA TGTGCTAGTGGTTTGGGACAGGGGGAGCCTTTCTTT. Protein sequence: CASGLGQGEPFF. The full variable domain, with the rest looked up from reference TRBV12-5 and TRBJ1-1, is DARVTQTPRHKVTEMGQEVTMRCQPILGHNTVFWYRQTMMQGLELLAYFRNRAPLDDSGMPKDRFSAEMPDATLATLKIQPSEPRDSAVYFCASGLGQGEPFFGQGTRLTVV.

The chain has TRBV2 and TRBJ1-1; D uncertain. The CDR3 totals 12 residues. Trimming shortened V by 6 bases and J by 3 bases, and 8 bases separated the two germline ends. Germline loops: CDR1 SNHLY, CDR2 FYNNEI. CDR3 sequence (DNA): TGTGCCAGCAGGGCGGCCTACACTGAAGCTTTCTTT. It specifies CASRAAYTEAFF.

This clone was counted a single time. This chain uses TRBV5-4 with TRBJ1-1; no clear D gene. Germline V CDR1 and CDR2: SGHNT, YYREEE (reference sequence). The V end was cut by 5 bases, the J end by 8 bases, with 10 bases between. The CDR3 consists of 11 residues. The CDR3 spells CASSKVGEAFF. The CDR3 bases are TGTGCCAGCAGTAAAGTGGGCGAAGCTTTCTTT.

V gene TRBV30 combines with J gene TRBJ1-2; 7 nucleotides match TRBD1. CDR1 is GTSNPN, CDR2 SVGIG, per germline (reference sequence). This CDR3 region has 13 residues. After removal of 0 bases from V and 4 bases from J, the junction contained 2 bases not matched to a gene. The CDR3 sequence: CAWSVRDSYGYTF. DNA of the CDR3: TGTGCCTGGAGTGTACGGGACAGCTATGGCTACACCTTC.

The V call is TRBV6-5, the J call TRBJ2-7, with D maybe TRBD1 (6 bases). The CDR3 is made up of 15 amino acids. Germline lookup yields CDR1 MNHEY and CDR2 SVGAGI. Between the trimmed V and J ends, which lost 0 bases and 3 bases, there was a span of 12 bases. CDR3 coding DNA: TGTGCCAGCAGTTACTCAGTTACAGGGCTCTACGAGCAGTACTTC. As protein: CASSYSVTGLYEQYF.

The chain combines TRBV2 with TRBJ1-3; perhaps TRBD1 as D (6 bases). The CDR3 totals 14 residues. Germline CDR1 and CDR2: SNHLY and FYNNEI. V lost 4 bases, J lost 0 bases, and 7 bases lay in between. CDR3 nucleotides: TGTGCCAGCAGTGGGACAGTCTCTGGAAACACCATATATTTT. This gives the protein CASSGTVSGNTIYF. The entire variable domain, with the rest obtained from reference TRBV2 and TRBJ1-3, is as follows: EPEVTQTPSHQVTQMGQEVILRCVPISNHLYFYWYRQILGQKVEFLVSFYNNEISEKSEIFDDQFSVERPDGSNFTLKIRSTKLEDSAMYFCASSGTVSGNTIYFGEGSWLTVV.

The V and J genes are TRBV6-5 and TRBJ1-1, with a possible D match to TRBD1 (5 bases). V lost 4 bases and J lost 4, with 13 bases in between. The CDR3 contains 14 residues. Germline assignment: CDR1 MNHEY and CDR2 SVGAGI. CDR3: CASSLRAGGTEAFF. The CDR3 DNA reads TGTGCCAGCAGTTTGAGGGCCGGGGGCACTGAAGCTTTCTTT.

Only a few counts were recorded for this clone. The chain uses TRBV5-6 and TRBJ1-5, with a weak D call TRBD1 (6 bases). The CDR3 spans 15 residues. The germline gives CDR1 SGHDT, CDR2 YYEEEE. Trimming stripped 8 bases from V and 3 bases from J, with 18 bases between. The CDR3 spells CASRTWGHLNQPQHF. The CDR3 DNA follows: TGTGCCAGTCGAACCTGGGGACACCTCAATCAGCCCCAGCATTTT.

Comments on this clone: This sample includes further DNA sequences coding for the same CDR3. The V call is TRBV7-9, the J call TRBJ2-3, with 7 bases aligning to TRBD1. This CDR3 has 15 residues. Losses at the gene ends were 2 bases for V and 0 bases for J; bases not matched to a gene: 2. CDR1 and CDR2 (germline): SEHNR, FQNEAQ (reference sequence). The CDR3 here is CASSLLGQSTDTQYF. The CDR3 coding sequence is TGTGCCAGCAGCTTACTGGGACAGAGCACAGATACGCAGTATTTT.

The chain carries TRBV2 and TRBJ1-4, with a weak D call TRBD1 (5 bases). The CDR3 sequence is 14 residues long. Trimming removed 1 base from V and 8 bases from J, with 11 bases in between. The germline V gene has CDR1 SNHLY and CDR2 FYNNEI. CDR3 loop: CASSEVRGGEKLFF. The CDR3 DNA follows: TGTGCCAGCAGTGAAGTGAGGGGAGGCGAAAAACTGTTTTTT. The complete variable domain, with remaining parts taken from reference TRBV2 and TRBJ1-4, reads EPEVTQTPSHQVTQMGQEVILRCVPISNHLYFYWYRQILGQKVEFLVSFYNNEISEKSEIFDDQFSVERPDGSNFTLKIRSTKLEDSAMYFCASSEVRGGEKLFFGSGTQLSVL.

Remarks on this clone: Mismatch with germline at one junction end may stem from a read error. This CDR3 reads CAGGSNYGYTF. The DNA of the CDR3 is TGCGCCGGGGGGAGTAACTATGGCTACACCTTC. The chain recombines TRBV10-3 with TRBJ1-2, with D maybe TRBD1 (5 bases). CDR1 and CDR2 from the germline V gene are ENHRY and SYGVKD. The CDR3 extends over 11 amino acids.

This clone was picked up a small number of times. This chain uses TRBV15 with TRBJ1-5; 7 positions agree with TRBD1. V was pared by 6 bases and J by 0 bases, with 8 bases of the junction left unmatched. CDR1 and CDR2 from the germline V gene are LNHNV and YYDKDF (reference sequence). The CDR3 is 16 amino acids. The CDR3 DNA follows: TGTGCCACCAGAACCGGGACAGTCTATAGCAATCAGCCCCAGCATTTT. Amino acids: CATRTGTVYSNQPQHF.

The chain combines TRBV7-8 with TRBJ2-1; 14 nucleotides agree with TRBD2. The CDR3 loop spans 18 amino acids. Germline values: CDR1 SGHVS, CDR2 FQNEAQ. The V gene end was trimmed by 2 bases and the J gene end by 8 bases; junction bases not matched to a gene: 11. The CDR3 is CASSLKGRLAGGLDEQFF. The CDR3 DNA reads TGTGCCAGCAGCTTAAAGGGAAGACTAGCGGGGGGGCTTGATGAGCAGTTCTTC.

This chain links TRBV4-2 with TRBJ1-1; D not certain. The CDR3 has 13 residues. Germline lookup yields CDR1 LGHNA and CDR2 YNFKEQ. Trimming took off 2 bases at V and 4 bases at J, with 8 bases between the two ends. In DNA, the CDR3 is TGTGCCAGCAGCCAACGAGGGATCACTGAAGCTTTCTTT. This sequence encodes CASSQRGITEAFF.

This chain joins TRBV6-5 and TRBJ2-3, with D tentatively TRBD2 (5 bases). The CDR3 consists of 15 residues. Trimming shortened V by 6 bases and J by 3 bases, and 16 bases separated the two germline ends. Germline CDR1 and CDR2: MNHEY and SVGAGI. The CDR3 sequence: CASRRASPGTDTQYF. The CDR3, as DNA: TGTGCCAGCAGACGGGCCTCCCCGGGGACAGATACGCAGTATTTT.